A single sample gave rise to the 21 T cell receptor beta chains below, sequenced in a study of CD8 T cells in ankylosing spondylitis. TCRdb used MiXCR to reprocess the 5' RACE reads, holding one entry per CDR3 protein. The sample shows 200,000 or so distinct CDR3 sequences, about 18% of them seen only once. What was sequenced was blood, either unsorted or a sorted T cell fraction (not recorded which). These receptors came from a male donor under 30 with ankylosing spondylitis or in good health (not recorded which).

Many counts were recorded for this clonotype. The chain has TRBV5-1 and TRBJ2-7; 7 bases line up with TRBD2. Germline V gene lookup returns CDR1 SGHRS and CDR2 YFSETQ. The CDR3 length is 13 residues. V dropped 6 bases and J dropped 0; count of bases not matched to a gene: 3. CDR3 coding DNA: TGCGCCAGCACGCGGACTAGCTCCTACGAGCAGTACGTC. Protein sequence: CASTRTSSYEQYV.

At least ten counts were recorded for this clonotype. The rearrangement uses TRBV30 and TRBJ2-1, with D maybe TRBD1 (6 bases). Germline V gene data show CDR1 as GTSNPN and CDR2 as SVGIG (reference sequence). The CDR3 totals 15 residues. Trimming shortened V by 5 bases and J by 5 bases, and 19 bases separated the two germline ends. CDR3 DNA sequence: TGTGCCTGGGGGGCCGGGACCAAGGGGGACAATGAGCAGTTCTTC. Its translation is CAWGAGTKGDNEQFF. Together with reference TRBV30 and TRBJ2-1, the CDR3 gives the full variable domain: SQTIHQWPATLVQPVGSPLSLECTVEGTSNPNLYWYRQAAGRGLQLLFYSVGIGQISSEVPQNLSASRPQDRQFILSSKKLLLSDSGFYLCAWGAGTKGDNEQFFGPGTRLTVL.

This clonotype was seen at least ten times. The chain employs TRBV5-1 and TRBJ2-5; TRBD2 matches 11 bases. Looked up from germline, CDR1 is SGHRS and CDR2 is YFSETQ. This CDR3 comprises 15 residues. With 0 bases clipped from V and 5 bases from J, the junction kept 3 bases outside the gene matches. This chain's CDR3 is CASSLVLAGGETQYF. CDR3 bases: TGCGCCAGCAGCTTGGTCCTAGCGGGAGGTGAGACCCAGTACTTC. Based on the CDR3 plus reference TRBV5-1 and TRBJ2-5, the full variable domain is KAGVTQTPRYLIKTRGQQVTLSCSPISGHRSVSWYQQTPGQGLQFLFEYFSETQRNKGNFPGRFSGRQFSNSRSEMNVSTLELGDSALYLCASSLVLAGGETQYFGPGTRLLVL.

In its sample, this clonotype was seen many times. The CDR3 reads CASSLAGLAEETQYF. CDR3 nucleotides: TGTGCCAGCAGCTTAGCTGGGCTAGCGGAAGAGACCCAGTACTTC. The chain carries TRBV7-2 and TRBJ2-5, with 7 bases aligning to TRBD2. Unmatched junction bases numbered 4, after V lost 0 bases and J lost 3 bases. CDR3 length: 15 residues. The germline gives CDR1 SGHTA, CDR2 FQGNSA.

With respect to this clonotype: A read error may be the cause here, since a much bigger clone is one base away. The chain has TRBV7-6 and TRBJ2-1; perhaps TRBD1 as D (5 bases). The V end was cut by 1 base, the J end by 9 bases, with 7 bases between. Germline V gene data show CDR1 as SGHVS and CDR2 as FNYEAQ. The CDR3 is 12 amino acids. The CDR3 spells CASSLEGPEQFF. Written as DNA, the CDR3 is TGTGCCAGCAGCTTAGAGGGGCCTGAGCAGTTCTTC.

This clonotype came up many times. The chain recombines TRBV9 with TRBJ2-7; TRBD1 aligns across 7 bases. The CDR3 is 14 amino acids. Looked up from germline, CDR1 is SGDLS and CDR2 is YYNGEE. The J segment lost 6 bases and the V segment lost 4 bases, leaving 10 bases of the junction unmatched. The CDR3 bases are TGTGCCAGCAGCTCCCGGACAGGCACGGCCGAGCAGTACTTC. Its translation is CASSSRTGTAEQYF.

This clonotype was picked up many times. V and J are TRBV7-8 and TRBJ2-3, with TRBD2 matching 7 bases. Trimming at V came to 5 bases and at J to 1 base, leaving 6 bases not matched to a gene. Germline V gene data show CDR1 as SGHVS and CDR2 as FQNEAQ. This CDR3 contains 15 residues. DNA of the CDR3: TGTGCCAGCAGCCCAGGGACTATACGCACAGATACGCAGTATTTT. This sequence encodes CASSPGTIRTDTQYF. The whole variable domain, remainder taken from reference TRBV7-8 and TRBJ2-3, is GAGVSQSPRYKVAKRGQDVALRCDPISGHVSLFWYQQALGQGPEFLTYFQNEAQLDKSGLPSDRFFAERPEGSVSTLKIQRTQQEDSAVYLCASSPGTIRTDTQYFGPGTRLTVL.

The genes are TRBV7-2 and TRBJ2-7, with D perhaps matching TRBD1 (6 bases). The CDR3 totals 14 residues. V lost 5 bases to trimming and J lost 4 bases, with 15 bases between them. In germline, CDR1 is SGHTA, CDR2 FQGNSA. For the CDR3, the DNA is TGTGCCAGCAGCCCCCAGACGGGACATTACGAGCAGTACTTC. It translates to CASSPQTGHYEQYF. Full variable domain (outside the CDR3, taken from reference TRBV7-2 and TRBJ2-7): GAGVSQSPSNKVTEKGKDVELRCDPISGHTALYWYRQSLGQGLEFLIYFQGNSAPDKSGLPSDRFSAERTGGSVSTLTIQRTQQEDSAVYLCASSPQTGHYEQYFGPGTRLTVT.

The genes are TRBV29-1 and TRBJ1-4, with no clear D. Germline V lookup: CDR1 SQVTM, CDR2 ANQGSEA. V gave up 3 bases and J gave up 11 bases, with 31 bases separating them. The CDR3 has 18 residues. This CDR3 reads CSVESTGSRPSEPRKLFF. CDR3 DNA sequence: TGCAGCGTTGAGTCTACCGGTTCCCGGCCGTCCGAACCTCGGAAACTGTTTTTT.

This clonotype was seen at least ten times. The chain carries TRBV27 and TRBJ1-2; perhaps TRBD1 as D (6 bases). The CDR3 is made up of 14 amino acids. V lost 5 bases and J 0 bases, leaving 10 bases between the germline ends. In germline, CDR1 is MNHEY, CDR2 SMNVEV (reference sequence). The CDR3 region has the DNA TGTGCCAGCAGTCCGGACAGCTCTAACTATGGCTACACCTTC. Protein product: CASSPDSSNYGYTF.

This clonotype was observed a few times. J is TRBJ1-6 and V is TRBV20-1; weak D call: TRBD1 (5 bases). Germline lookup yields CDR1 DFQATT and CDR2 SNEGSKA (reference sequence). V lost 3 bases to trimming and J lost 14 bases, with 14 bases between them. The CDR3 length is 12 residues. CDR3 residues: CSASDGAGSLHF. In DNA, the CDR3 is TGCAGTGCTAGTGATGGGGCGGGATCCCTCCACTTT.

There are many counts of this clonotype. V is TRBV20-1 and J is TRBJ2-3; 10 bases align to TRBD2. V shed 6 bases and J 1 base; nucleotides not matched to a gene: 7. The CDR3 has 15 amino acids. CDR1 is DFQATT, CDR2 SNEGSKA, per germline (reference sequence). In nucleotides, the CDR3 is TGCAGTGCCCCCCCTAGCGGGAGAGGCACAGATACGCAGTATTTT. Its translation: CSAPPSGRGTDTQYF.

The genes are TRBV20-1 and TRBJ2-7; perhaps TRBD2 as D (6 bases). CDR1 is DFQATT and CDR2 is SNEGSKA in the germline V gene (reference sequence). The CDR3 is 12 amino acids. The V gene lost 6 bases and the J gene lost 0 bases, with 9 bases spanning the gap. In nucleotides, the CDR3 is TGCAGTGCCGGGGACTTCTCCTACGAGCAGTACTTC. It codes for CSAGDFSYEQYF.

Regarding this clonotype: A much larger clone differs by one base, so this may be a read error. This sequence joins TRBV4-1 and TRBJ1-2; D not certain. CDR3 size: 14 residues. Germline V gene lookup returns CDR1 MGHRA and CDR2 YSYEKL. Written as DNA, the CDR3 is TGCGCCAGCAGCCAAGAGGGGAGTAACTATGGCTACCCCTTC. Translation gives CASSQEGSNYGYPF.

This clonotype was picked up many times. The chain employs TRBV12-3 or TRBV12-4 and TRBJ1-6; D ambiguous. The length of the CDR3 is 16 residues. The V gene lost 7 bases and the J gene lost 0 bases, with 13 bases spanning the gap. The CDR3 bases are TGTGCCAGCACCCCTTACCTTCTCTCCTATAATTCACCCCTCCACTTT. Residues: CASTPYLLSYNSPLHF.

This clonotype was found many times. V and J are TRBV2 and TRBJ1-1; D ambiguous. The CDR3 extends over 13 amino acids. Deletions cut 8 bases from V and 0 bases from J, with 10 bases between. Germline V gives CDR1 SNHLY, CDR2 FYNNEI. The CDR3 here is CASPAGMNTEAFF. The CDR3, as DNA: TGTGCCAGCCCAGCAGGAATGAACACTGAAGCTTTCTTT.

This clonotype was seen at least ten times. J is TRBJ2-7 and V is TRBV9; D unclear. The CDR3 is 14 amino acids. Germline CDR1 is SGDLS and CDR2 is YYNGEE. Trimming took 4 bases from V and 0 from J, leaving 11 bases between them. This chain's CDR3 is CASSTDPGSYEQYF. The CDR3 coding sequence is TGTGCCAGCAGCACTGACCCGGGCTCCTACGAGCAGTACTTC.

This clonotype turned up a few times. The chain employs TRBV10-1 and TRBJ2-1; 13 bases fit TRBD2. Germline loops: CDR1 WNHNN, CDR2 SYGVQD (reference sequence). J lost 10 bases, V lost 6 bases, and 9 bases had no gene match. This CDR3 contains 15 residues. This CDR3 is CASSRNPGLAGEQFF. The DNA of the CDR3 is TGCGCCAGCAGCCGGAACCCGGGACTAGCGGGAGAGCAGTTCTTC.

The table lists this clonotype with many counts. J is TRBJ1-4 and V is TRBV20-1, with D tentatively TRBD1 (5 bases). From germline, CDR1 is DFQATT and CDR2 SNEGSKA (reference sequence). The CDR3 covers 16 residues. Trimming cost V 1 base and J 7 bases, with 19 bases left between them. The CDR3 region is CSARGPTPRVGEKLFF. The CDR3 nucleotides read TGCAGTGCTAGAGGCCCAACCCCCAGGGTTGGTGAAAAACTGTTTTTT.

This clonotype occurred many times. V gene TRBV20-1 combines with J gene TRBJ2-4; D unresolved. The CDR3 length is 12 residues. In germline, CDR1 is DFQATT, CDR2 SNEGSKA (reference sequence). V was pared by 3 bases and J by 9 bases, with 12 bases between. CDR3 bases: TGCAGTGCTAGTTCCGTATCGGGCATTCAGTACTTC. It codes for CSASSVSGIQYF.

The genes are TRBV29-1 and TRBJ1-1, with D unresolved. The CDR3 has 13 residues. The germline V gene has CDR1 SQVTM and CDR2 ANQGSEA. Trimming took 1 base from V and 1 from J, leaving 7 bases between them. The CDR3 nucleotides are TGCAGCGTTGAAGGGCGAACGAACACTGAAGCTTTCTTT. Amino acid sequence: CSVEGRTNTEAFF.